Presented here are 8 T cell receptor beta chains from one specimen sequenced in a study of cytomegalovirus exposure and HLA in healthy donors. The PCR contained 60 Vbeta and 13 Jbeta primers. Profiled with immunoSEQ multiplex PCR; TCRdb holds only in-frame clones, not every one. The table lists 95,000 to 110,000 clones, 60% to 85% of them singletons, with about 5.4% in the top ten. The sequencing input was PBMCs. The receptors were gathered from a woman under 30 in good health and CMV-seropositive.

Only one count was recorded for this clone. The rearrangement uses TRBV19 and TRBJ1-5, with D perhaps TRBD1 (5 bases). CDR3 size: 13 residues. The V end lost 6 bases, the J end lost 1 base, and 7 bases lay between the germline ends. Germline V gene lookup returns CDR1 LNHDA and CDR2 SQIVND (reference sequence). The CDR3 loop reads CASRRQSNQPQHF. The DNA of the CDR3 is TGTGCCAGTAGAAGACAGAGCAATCAGCCCCAGCATTTT.

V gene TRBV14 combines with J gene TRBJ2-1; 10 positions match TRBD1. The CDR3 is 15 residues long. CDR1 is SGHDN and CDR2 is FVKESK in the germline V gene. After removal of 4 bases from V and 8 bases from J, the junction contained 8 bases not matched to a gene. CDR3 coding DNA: TGTGCCAGCAGCCTTCGTCGGACAGGGGGGTATGAGCAGTTCTTC. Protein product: CASSLRRTGGYEQFF.

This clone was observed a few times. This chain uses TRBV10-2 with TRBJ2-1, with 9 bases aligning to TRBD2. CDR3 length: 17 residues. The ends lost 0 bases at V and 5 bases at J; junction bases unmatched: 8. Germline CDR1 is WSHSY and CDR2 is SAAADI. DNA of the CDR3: TGCGCCAGCAGTGAGTCTGTTGCGGGAGGGTGGGACAATGAGCAGTTCTTC. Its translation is CASSESVAGGWDNEQFF.

DNA for the CDR3: TGTGCCAGCAGCGGCCTAGCGGAGAAACCAAATGAGCAGTTCTTC. It is translated as CASSGLAEKPNEQFF. V is TRBV9 and J is TRBJ2-1; 7 bases line up with TRBD2. Germline loops: CDR1 SGDLS, CDR2 YYNGEE. The CDR3 has 15 residues. V was clipped by 3 bases and J by 7 bases; unmatched bases: 10.

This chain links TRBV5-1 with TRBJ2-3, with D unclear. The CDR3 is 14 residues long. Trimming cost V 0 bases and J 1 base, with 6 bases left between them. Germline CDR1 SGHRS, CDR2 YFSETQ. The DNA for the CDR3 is TGCGCCAGCAGCTTGGCCACGGGCACAGATACGCAGTATTTT. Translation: CASSLATGTDTQYF.

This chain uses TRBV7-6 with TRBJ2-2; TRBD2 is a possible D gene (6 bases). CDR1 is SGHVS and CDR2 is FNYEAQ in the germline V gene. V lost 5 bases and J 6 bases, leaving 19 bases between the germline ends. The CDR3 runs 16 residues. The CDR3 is CASSPRGGEGAGELFF. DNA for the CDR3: TGTGCCAGCAGCCCCCGTGGCGGGGAAGGTGCCGGGGAGCTGTTTTTT.

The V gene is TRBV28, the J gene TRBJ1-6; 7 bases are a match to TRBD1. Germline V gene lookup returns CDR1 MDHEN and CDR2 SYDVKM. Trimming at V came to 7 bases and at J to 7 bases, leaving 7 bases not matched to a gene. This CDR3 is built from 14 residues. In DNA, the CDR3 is TGTGCCAGCACCACCGGGACAGCGAATTCACCCCTCCACTTT. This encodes CASTTGTANSPLHF.

The CDR3 nucleotides are TGTGCCAGCAGATCGGCGTGGAGGGAGTCCCCCTACGAGCAGTACTTC. Translation gives CASRSAWRESPYEQYF. The chain employs TRBV7-8 and TRBJ2-7; D might be TRBD2 (6 bases). In germline, CDR1 is SGHVS, CDR2 FQNEAQ. The CDR3 contains 16 residues. V was trimmed by 6 bases and J by 2 bases, leaving 20 bases between them.